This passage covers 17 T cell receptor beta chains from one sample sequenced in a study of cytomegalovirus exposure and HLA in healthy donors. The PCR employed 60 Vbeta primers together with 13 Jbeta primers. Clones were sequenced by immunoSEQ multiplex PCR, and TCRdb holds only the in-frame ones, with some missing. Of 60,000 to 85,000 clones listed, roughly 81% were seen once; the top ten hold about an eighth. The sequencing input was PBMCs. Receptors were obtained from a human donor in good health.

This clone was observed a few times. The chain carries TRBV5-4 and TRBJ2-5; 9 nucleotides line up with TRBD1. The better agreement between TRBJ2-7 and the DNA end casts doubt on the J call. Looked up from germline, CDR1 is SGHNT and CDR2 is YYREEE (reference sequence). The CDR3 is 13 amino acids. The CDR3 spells CAATGGSSYEQYF. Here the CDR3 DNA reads TGTGCCGCGACAGGGGGAAGCTCCTACGAGCAGTACTTC.

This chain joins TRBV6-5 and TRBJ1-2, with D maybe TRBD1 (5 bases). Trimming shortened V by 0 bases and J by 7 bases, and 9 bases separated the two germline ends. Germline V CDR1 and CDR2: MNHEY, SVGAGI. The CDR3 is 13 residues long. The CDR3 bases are TGTGCCAGCAGTTACTCGGGGGGTTTTGGCTACACCTTC. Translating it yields CASSYSGGFGYTF.

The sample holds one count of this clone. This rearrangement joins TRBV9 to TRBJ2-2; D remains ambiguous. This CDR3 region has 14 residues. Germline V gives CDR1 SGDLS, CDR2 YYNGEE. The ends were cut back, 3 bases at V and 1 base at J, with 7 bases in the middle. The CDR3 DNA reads TGTGCCAGCAGCGCTCACAGGAACACCGGGGAGCTGTTTTTT. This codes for CASSAHRNTGELFF.

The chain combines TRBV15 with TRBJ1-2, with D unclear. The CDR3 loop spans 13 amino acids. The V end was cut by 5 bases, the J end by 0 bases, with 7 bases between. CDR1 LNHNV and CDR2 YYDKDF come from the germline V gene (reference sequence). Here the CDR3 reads CATSETANYGYTF. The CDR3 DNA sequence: TGTGCCACCAGCGAAACAGCTAACTATGGCTACACCTTC. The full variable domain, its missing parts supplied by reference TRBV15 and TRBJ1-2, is DAMVIQNPRYQVTQFGKPVTLSCSQTLNHNVMYWYQQKSSQAPKLLFHYYDKDFNNEADTPDNFQSRRPNTSFCFLDIRSPGLGDTAMYLCATSETANYGYTFGSGTRLTVV.

The DNA for the CDR3 is TGTGCCAGCAGTTTATCCAGGCAGAACACCGGGGAGCTGTTTTTT. Its protein product is CASSLSRQNTGELFF. The J gene is TRBJ2-2, the V gene TRBV27, with D hard to call. V was trimmed by 0 bases and J by 1 base, leaving 6 bases between them. This CDR3 spans 15 amino acids. Germline CDR1 MNHEY, CDR2 SMNVEV (reference sequence).

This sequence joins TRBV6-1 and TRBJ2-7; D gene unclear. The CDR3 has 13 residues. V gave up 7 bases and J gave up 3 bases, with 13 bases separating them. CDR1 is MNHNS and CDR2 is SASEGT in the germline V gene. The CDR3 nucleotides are TGTGCCAGCACCTTAGGAGCGCTCTACGAGCAGTACTTC. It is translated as CASTLGALYEQYF.

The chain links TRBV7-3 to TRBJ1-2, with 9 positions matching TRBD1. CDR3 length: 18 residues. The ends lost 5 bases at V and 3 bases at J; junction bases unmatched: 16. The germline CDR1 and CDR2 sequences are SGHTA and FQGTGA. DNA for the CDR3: TGTGCCAGCAGCCTCTTCGGTGGGGGACAGGGAATTGACTATGGCTACACCTTC. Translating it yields CASSLFGGGQGIDYGYTF.

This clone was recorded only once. CDR3 residues: CASSSGLAGGYEQYF. The CDR3 nucleotides read TGTGCCAGTAGTTCGGGACTAGCGGGAGGCTACGAGCAGTACTTC. The chain links TRBV19 to TRBJ2-7; 15 bases are shared with TRBD2. The CDR3 loop spans 15 amino acids. From germline, CDR1 is LNHDA and CDR2 SQIVND (reference sequence). Losses at the gene ends were 5 bases for V and 3 bases for J; bases not matched to a gene: 2.

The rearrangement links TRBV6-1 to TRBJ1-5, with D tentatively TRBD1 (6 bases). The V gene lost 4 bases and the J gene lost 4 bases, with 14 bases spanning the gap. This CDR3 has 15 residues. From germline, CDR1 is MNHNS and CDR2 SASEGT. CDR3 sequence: CASSGMAGANQPQHF. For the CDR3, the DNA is TGTGCCAGCAGTGGGATGGCAGGGGCGAATCAGCCCCAGCATTTT.

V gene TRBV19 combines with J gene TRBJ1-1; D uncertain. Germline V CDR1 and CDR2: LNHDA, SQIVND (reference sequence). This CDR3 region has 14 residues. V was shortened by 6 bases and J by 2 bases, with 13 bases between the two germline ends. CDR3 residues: CASRSGGANTEAFF. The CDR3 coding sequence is TGTGCCAGTAGGTCAGGAGGAGCCAACACTGAAGCTTTCTTT.

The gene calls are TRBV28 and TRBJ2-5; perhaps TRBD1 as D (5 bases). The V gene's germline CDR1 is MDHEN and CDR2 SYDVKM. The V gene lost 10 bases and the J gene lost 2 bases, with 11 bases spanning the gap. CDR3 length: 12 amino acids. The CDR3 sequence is CAIQGLQETQYF. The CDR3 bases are TGTGCCATTCAGGGTCTTCAAGAGACCCAGTACTTC. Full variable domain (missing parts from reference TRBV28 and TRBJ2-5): DVKVTQSSRYLVKRTGEKVFLECVQDMDHENMFWYRQDPGLGLRLIYFSYDVKMKEKGDIPEGYSVSREKKERFSLILESASTNQTSMYLCAIQGLQETQYFGPGTRLLVL.

This CDR3 reads CASRFTGGDEKLFF. CDR3 nucleotide sequence: TGTGCCAGTAGATTTACAGGGGGCGATGAAAAACTGTTTTTT. The chain uses TRBV19 and TRBJ1-4; TRBD1 matches at 9 bases. Germline V gene data show CDR1 as LNHDA and CDR2 as SQIVND (reference sequence). CDR3 length equals 14 residues. V lost 6 bases to trimming and J lost 6 bases; unmatched junction nucleotides: 5.

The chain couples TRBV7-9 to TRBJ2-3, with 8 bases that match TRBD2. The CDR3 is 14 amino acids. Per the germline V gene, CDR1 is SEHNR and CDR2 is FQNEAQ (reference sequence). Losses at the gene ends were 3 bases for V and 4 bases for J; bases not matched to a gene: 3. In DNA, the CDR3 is TGTGCCAGCAGCTTCACTAGCGGAGCAGATACGCAGTATTTT. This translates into CASSFTSGADTQYF.

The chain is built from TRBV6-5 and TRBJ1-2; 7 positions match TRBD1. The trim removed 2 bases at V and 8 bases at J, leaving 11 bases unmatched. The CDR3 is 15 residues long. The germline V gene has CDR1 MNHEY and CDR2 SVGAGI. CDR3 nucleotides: TGTGCCAGCAGTTACCGTACAACAGGGGTGAGAGGCTACACCTTC. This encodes CASSYRTTGVRGYTF.

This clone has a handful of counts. The DNA of the CDR3 is TGTGCCAGCAGCCACACAGGGCCCCAAGAGACCCAGTACTTC. Translation gives CASSHTGPQETQYF. This chain connects TRBV4-2 to TRBJ2-5, with D perhaps matching TRBD1 (6 bases). Germline CDR1 LGHNA, CDR2 YNFKEQ. Trimming shortened V by 3 bases and J by 1 base, and 9 bases separated the two germline ends. This CDR3 has 14 amino acids.

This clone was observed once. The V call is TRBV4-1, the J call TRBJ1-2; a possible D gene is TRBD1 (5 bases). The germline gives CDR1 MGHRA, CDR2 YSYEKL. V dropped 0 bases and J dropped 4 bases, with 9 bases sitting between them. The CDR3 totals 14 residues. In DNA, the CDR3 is TGCGCCAGCAGCCAAGAACAAGGGGTCTATGGCTACACCTTC. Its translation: CASSQEQGVYGYTF.

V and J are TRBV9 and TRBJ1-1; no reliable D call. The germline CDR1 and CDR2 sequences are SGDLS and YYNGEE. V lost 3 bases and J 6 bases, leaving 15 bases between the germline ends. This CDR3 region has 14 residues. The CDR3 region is CASSGKDLAPEAFF. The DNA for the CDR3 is TGTGCCAGCAGCGGGAAGGACTTAGCACCTGAAGCTTTCTTT.